This T cell receptor (beta chain) comes out of a study of blood T cells in healthy people across ages. Combining a sample-barcoded 5' primer with a J-beta primer mix, a second PCR ran for 7 to 11 cycles. Via MiXCR, TCRdb re-called the 5' RACE reads, giving one row per CDR3 protein. Here the sample spans approximately 800,000 distinct CDR3 sequences, approximately 53% being singletons. The CDR3 length is 13 residues. V was clipped by 3 bases and J by 5 bases, with 11 bases between them. Germline CDR1 reads KGHSH; CDR2 reads LQKENI. Total RNA, at least 6 micrograms per sample, was extracted from PBMCs. The receptor comes from a man between 40 and 49 years old in good health. V and J are TRBV18 and TRBJ2-7, with D perhaps matching TRBD1 (5 bases). The sequenced material came from blood. The CDR3: CASSPTETNEQYF. DNA of the CDR3: TGTGCCAGCTCACCGACAGAAACAAACGAGCAGTACTTC.